The clone carrying this T cell receptor (beta chain) has only a few counts. Germline is not matched at one junction end, which may reflect a read error. Using immunoSEQ multiplex PCR, the repertoire was profiled, and TCRdb retains in-frame clones only, with some absent. The table has around 120,000 clones, over 55% seen once. The CDR3 is made up of 13 amino acids. Looked up from germline, CDR1 is LGHNA and CDR2 is YSLEER. These data originate in a study of blood T cell repertoires in COVID-19. Study overall: Material from acute and convalescent COVID-19 was sourced from the United States, Italy and Spain.

Specimen: peripheral blood. The receptor was isolated from a woman in her 70s with acute or convalescent COVID-19. The genes are TRBV4-3 and TRBJ1-4; TRBD1 matches at 9 bases. CDR3 nucleotide sequence: TGCGCCAGCAGCCAAGTTGTACAGGGGGCCCCGATTTTT. Its protein is CASSQVVQGAPIF.